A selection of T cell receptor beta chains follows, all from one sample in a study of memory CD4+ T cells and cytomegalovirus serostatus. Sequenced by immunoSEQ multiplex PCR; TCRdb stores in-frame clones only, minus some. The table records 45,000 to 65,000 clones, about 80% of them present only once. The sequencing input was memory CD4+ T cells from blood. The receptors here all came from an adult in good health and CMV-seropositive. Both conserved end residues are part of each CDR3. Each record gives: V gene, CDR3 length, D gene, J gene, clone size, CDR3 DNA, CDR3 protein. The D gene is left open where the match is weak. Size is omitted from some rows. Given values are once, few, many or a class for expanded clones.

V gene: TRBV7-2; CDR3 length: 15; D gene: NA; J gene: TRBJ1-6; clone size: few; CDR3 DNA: TGTGCCAGCAGCCCTCCTACCTCCTATAATTCACCCCTCCACTTT; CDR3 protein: CASSPPTSYNSPLHF
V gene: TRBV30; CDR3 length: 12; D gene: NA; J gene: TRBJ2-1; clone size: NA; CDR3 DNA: TGTGCCTGGAGTGGGGGGAACAATGAGCAGTTCTTC; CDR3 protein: CAWSGGNNEQFF
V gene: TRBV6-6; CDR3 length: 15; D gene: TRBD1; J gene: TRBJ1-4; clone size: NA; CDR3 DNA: TGTGCCAGCAGTCGACCGGGACAGGCAGATGAAAAACTGTTTTTT; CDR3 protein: CASSRPGQADEKLFF
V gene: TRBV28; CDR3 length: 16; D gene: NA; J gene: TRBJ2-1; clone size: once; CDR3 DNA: TGTGCCAGCAGTTTACTTCGCGGTAATTCCTACAATGAGCAGTTCTTC; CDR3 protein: CASSLLRGNSYNEQFF
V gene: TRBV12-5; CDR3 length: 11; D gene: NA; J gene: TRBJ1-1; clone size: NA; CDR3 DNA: TGTGCTAGTGGATGGGGGTCTGAAGCTTTCTTT; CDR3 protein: CASGWGSEAFF
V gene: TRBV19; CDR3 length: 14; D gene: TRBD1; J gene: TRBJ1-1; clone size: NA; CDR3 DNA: TGTGCCAGTAGCCTCAGGGGGGAGAACACTGAAGCTTTCTTT; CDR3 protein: CASSLRGENTEAFF
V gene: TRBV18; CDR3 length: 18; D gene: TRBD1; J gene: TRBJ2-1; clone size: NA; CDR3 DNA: TGTGCCAGCTCACCCAAATCTCCGGGACAGGGATCCCACAATGAGCAGTTCTTC; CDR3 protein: CASSPKSPGQGSHNEQFF
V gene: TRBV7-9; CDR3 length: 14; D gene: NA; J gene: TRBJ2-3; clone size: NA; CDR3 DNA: TGTGCCAGCAGCTCGTCGGACAGAGCAGATACGCAGTATTTT; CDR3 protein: CASSSSDRADTQYF
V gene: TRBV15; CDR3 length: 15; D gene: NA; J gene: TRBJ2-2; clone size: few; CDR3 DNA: TGTGCCACCAGCAGAGAGAGGGTCTGGACCGGGGAGCTGTTTTTT; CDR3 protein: CATSRERVWTGELFF
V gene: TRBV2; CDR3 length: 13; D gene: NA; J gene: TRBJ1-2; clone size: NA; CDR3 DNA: TGTGCCAGCAGTATGGACAGTAACTATGGCTACACCTTC; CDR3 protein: CASSMDSNYGYTF
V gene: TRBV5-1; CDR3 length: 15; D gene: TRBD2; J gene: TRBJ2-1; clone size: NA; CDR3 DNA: TGCGCCAGCAGCTTGAATAGCGGGGGGGGCAATGAGCAGTTCTTC; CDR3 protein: CASSLNSGGGNEQFF
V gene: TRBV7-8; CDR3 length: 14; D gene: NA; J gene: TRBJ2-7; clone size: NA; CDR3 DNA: TGTGCCAGCCGCGTTAGGGGGGCTACCTACGAGCAGTACTTC; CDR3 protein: CASRVRGATYEQYF
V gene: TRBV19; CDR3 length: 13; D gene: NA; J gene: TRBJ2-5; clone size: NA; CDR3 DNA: TGTGCCAGTAGTGGGACACTTCAAGAGACCCAGTACTTC; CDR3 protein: CASSGTLQETQYF
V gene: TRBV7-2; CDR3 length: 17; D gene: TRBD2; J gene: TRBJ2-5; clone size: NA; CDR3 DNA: TGTGCCAGCACCGTAGCGGGGACTAGCGGGGGGGTCTATACCCAGTACTTC; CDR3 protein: CASTVAGTSGGVYTQYF
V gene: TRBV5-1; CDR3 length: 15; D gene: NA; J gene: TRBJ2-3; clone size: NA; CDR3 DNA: TGCGCCAGCAGCCAGACCCTGGCGAGTGGAGATACGCAGTATTTT; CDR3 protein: CASSQTLASGDTQYF
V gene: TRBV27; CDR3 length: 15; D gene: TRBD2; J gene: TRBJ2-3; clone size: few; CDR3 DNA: TGTGCCAGCAGTCAAAGCGGGAGGAATACAGATACGCAGTATTTT; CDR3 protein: CASSQSGRNTDTQYF
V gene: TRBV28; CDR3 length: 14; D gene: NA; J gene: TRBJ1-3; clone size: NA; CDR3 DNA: TGTGCCAGCAGCCCTTGGCATTCTGGAAACACCATATATTTT; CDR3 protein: CASSPWHSGNTIYF
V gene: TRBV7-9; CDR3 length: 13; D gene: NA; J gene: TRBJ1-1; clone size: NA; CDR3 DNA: TGTGCCAGCAACCGGGGGGGGAACACTGAAGCTTTCTTT; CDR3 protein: CASNRGGNTEAFF
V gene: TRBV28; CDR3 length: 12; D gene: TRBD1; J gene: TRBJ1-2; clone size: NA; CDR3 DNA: TGTGCCAGCATCTCAGGGGGCTATGGCTACACCTTC; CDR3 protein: CASISGGYGYTF
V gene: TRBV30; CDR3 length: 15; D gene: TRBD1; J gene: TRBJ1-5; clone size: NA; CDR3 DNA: TGTGCCTGTCGGACAGGAGGACTAAGCAATCAGCCCCAGCATTTT; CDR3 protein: CACRTGGLSNQPQHF
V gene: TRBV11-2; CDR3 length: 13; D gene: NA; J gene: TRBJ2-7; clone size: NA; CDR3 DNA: TGTGCCAGCAGCGACCAACGCCCCGAAGGGCCCAACTTC; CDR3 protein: CASSDQRPEGPNF
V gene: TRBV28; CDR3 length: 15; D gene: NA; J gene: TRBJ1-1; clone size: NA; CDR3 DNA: TGTGCCAGCAGTTCCCCGACAGTTACGTACACTGAAGCTTTCTTT; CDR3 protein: CASSSPTVTYTEAFF
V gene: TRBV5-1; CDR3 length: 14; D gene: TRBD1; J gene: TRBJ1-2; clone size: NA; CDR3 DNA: TGCGCCAGCAGCTGGGGACAGGGGGAAGATGGCTACACCTTC; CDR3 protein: CASSWGQGEDGYTF
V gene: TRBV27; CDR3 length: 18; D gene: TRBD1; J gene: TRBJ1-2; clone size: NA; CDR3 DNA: TGTGCCAGCAGATCAAACGTCCCGGGACAGGGGCAGGACTATGGCTACACCTTC; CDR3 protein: CASRSNVPGQGQDYGYTF
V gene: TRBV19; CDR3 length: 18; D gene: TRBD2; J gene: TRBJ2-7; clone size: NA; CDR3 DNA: TGTGCCAGTAGTAAGGGCCCGATGGGACTAGCGAATAACTACGAGCAGTACTTC; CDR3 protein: CASSKGPMGLANNYEQYF
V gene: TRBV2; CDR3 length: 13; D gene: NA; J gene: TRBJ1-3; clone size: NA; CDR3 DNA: TGTGCCAGCAACCCAGGGACAGGAAACACCATATATTTT; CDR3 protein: CASNPGTGNTIYF
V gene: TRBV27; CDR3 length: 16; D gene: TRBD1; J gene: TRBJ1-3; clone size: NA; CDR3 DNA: TGTGCCAGCAGTTTAGGGACAGGGGGCTCTGGAAACACCATATATTTT; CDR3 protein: CASSLGTGGSGNTIYF
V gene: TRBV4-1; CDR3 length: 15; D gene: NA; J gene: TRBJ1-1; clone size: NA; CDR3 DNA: TGCGCCAGCAGCCAACGGGGACATGGGAACACTGAAGCTTTCTTT; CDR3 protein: CASSQRGHGNTEAFF
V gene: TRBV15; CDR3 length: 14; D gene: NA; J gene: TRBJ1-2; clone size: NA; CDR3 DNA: TGTGCCACCAGCAGAGCTGGGGACAACTATGGCTACACCTTC; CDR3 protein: CATSRAGDNYGYTF
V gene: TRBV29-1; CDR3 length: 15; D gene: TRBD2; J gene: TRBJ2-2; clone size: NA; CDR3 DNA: TGCAGCGTTGGGACTAGCGGGAGAAACACCGGGGAGCTGTTTTTT; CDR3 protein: CSVGTSGRNTGELFF
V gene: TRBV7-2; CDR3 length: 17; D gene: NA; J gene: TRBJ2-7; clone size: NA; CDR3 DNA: TGTGCCAGCAGCCGCGACTCTCAGGGAGGCTCCCGCTACGAGCAGTACTTC; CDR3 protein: CASSRDSQGGSRYEQYF
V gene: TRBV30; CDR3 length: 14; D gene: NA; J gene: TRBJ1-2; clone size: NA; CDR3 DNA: TGTGCCTGGCTCTGGGGGCCATCGTCCTATGGCTACACCTTC; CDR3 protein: CAWLWGPSSYGYTF